This T cell receptor beta chain derives from a study of PD-1 blockade in classical Hodgkin lymphoma. V was shortened by 6 bases and J by 0 bases, with 17 bases between the two germline ends. Per the germline V gene, CDR1 is MDHEN and CDR2 is SYDVKM. This CDR3 spans 16 amino acids. Using immunoSEQ multiplex PCR, the repertoire was profiled, and TCRdb retains in-frame clones only, with some absent. The table includes under 60,000 clones, around nine tenths detected once. The time point is: cycle 4 day 1 (C4D1), after 6 weeks of nivolumab. Each patient experienced a relapse that followed autologous stem cell transplantation, and brentuximab vedotin exposure varied.

The chain joins TRBV28 to TRBJ2-5, with unresolved D. The sequences come from peripheral blood mononuclear cells (PBMCs), collected before the fourth cycle of nivolumab. This clonotype originated in a human donor with classical Hodgkin lymphoma. CDR3 sequence: CASSPGTTLYQETQYF. CDR3 nucleotide sequence: TGTGCCAGCAGCCCCGGAACCACCCTGTACCAAGAGACCCAGTACTTC.